What follows are 18 T cell receptor beta chains derived from one specimen sequenced in a study of T cells after yellow fever vaccination. TCRdb called the 5' RACE reads again in MiXCR, with one record for every CDR3 protein. The sample comprises roughly 320,000 distinct CDR3 sequences, about 11% of which are singletons, and about 3% rests with the top ten. Specimen: CD4+ T cells sorted from PBMCs, collected 45 days after the yellow fever booster vaccination. These receptors were taken from a young man who received the YFV17D yellow fever vaccine.

This clonotype was observed a handful of times. V usage is TRBV23-1 and J usage is TRBJ2-3, with 7 bases that match TRBD2. TRBV23-1 is recorded as an ORF, its role being uncertain. The CDR3 length is 20 residues. The J segment lost 0 bases and the V segment lost 1 base, leaving 16 bases of the junction unmatched. CDR3 bases: TGCGCCAGCAGTCAATACCGCGGAGAGGGAGGGAGGTTGAGCACAGATACGCAGTATTTT. Its protein product is CASSQYRGEGGRLSTDTQYF.

This clonotype was seen only a few times. The rearrangement uses TRBV12-3 or TRBV12-4 and TRBJ2-4, with D possibly matching TRBD2 (7 bases). CDR3 size: 15 residues. Trimming left V 7 bases short and J 2 bases short, with 15 bases between. This chain's CDR3 is CASIVGGLTKNIQYF. The CDR3 DNA reads TGTGCCAGCATTGTGGGGGGGCTGACCAAAAACATTCAGTACTTC.

The chain uses TRBV2 and TRBJ1-1; 8 bases map to TRBD1. J was trimmed by 4 bases and V by 4 bases; bases with no gene match: 8. CDR3 size: 15 residues. The V gene's germline CDR1 is SNHLY and CDR2 FYNNEI. CDR3 region: CASSGVGQGFTEAFF. The DNA of the CDR3 is TGTGCCAGCAGTGGGGTTGGACAGGGATTCACTGAAGCTTTCTTT. Looking up the rest from reference TRBV2 and TRBJ1-1 gives the full variable domain: EPEVTQTPSHQVTQMGQEVILRCVPISNHLYFYWYRQILGQKVEFLVSFYNNEISEKSEIFDDQFSVERPDGSNFTLKIRSTKLEDSAMYFCASSGVGQGFTEAFFGQGTRLTVV.

This clonotype appeared a few times. This chain links TRBV20-1 with TRBJ1-4; D gene ambiguous. V dropped 3 bases and J dropped 0 bases, with 11 bases sitting between them. CDR1 is DFQATT, CDR2 SNEGSKA, per germline (reference sequence). There are 15 residues in the CDR3. CDR3 DNA: TGCAGTGCTAGTGAACTCAGGACAACTAATGAAAAACTGTTTTTT. Protein sequence: CSASELRTTNEKLFF.

Only a few counts were recorded for this clonotype. The rearrangement uses TRBV20-1 and TRBJ2-7; D might be TRBD2 (5 bases). The CDR3 loop spans 13 amino acids. In germline, CDR1 is DFQATT, CDR2 SNEGSKA (reference sequence). Trimming took 3 bases from V and 2 from J, leaving 11 bases between them. The CDR3 reads CSARGEGTYEQYV. CDR3 nucleotide sequence: TGCAGTGCTAGGGGCGAGGGTACCTACGAGCAGTACGTC.

The chain joins TRBV18 to TRBJ2-2; 7 bases are a match to TRBD2. Germline CDR1 reads KGHSH; CDR2 reads LQKENI. Unmatched junction bases numbered 4, after V lost 1 base and J lost 2 bases. The CDR3 length is 16 residues. The CDR3 DNA follows: TGTGCCAGCTCACCACAGGAGCGGGGAAACACCGGGGAGCTGTTTTTT. Its translation: CASSPQERGNTGELFF.

This clonotype was recorded a few times. The chain couples TRBV2 to TRBJ2-1, with D possibly matching TRBD2 (6 bases). CDR1 is SNHLY, CDR2 FYNNEI, per germline. The CDR3 runs to 13 residues. Trimming took 9 bases from V and 8 from J, leaving 17 bases between them. CDR3 bases: TGTGCCAGTCGACTAGTCGGTTTGGATGAGCAGTTCTTC. It specifies CASRLVGLDEQFF.

V is TRBV7-2 and J is TRBJ2-5, with a tentative D call TRBD2 (6 bases). V was pared by 6 bases and J by 2 bases, with 16 bases between. Germline CDR1 reads SGHTA; CDR2 reads FQGNSA. The CDR3 consists of 15 residues. CDR3 protein: CASSRSRDLQETQYF. The CDR3 DNA reads as TGTGCCAGCAGTCGTAGCCGGGACTTGCAAGAGACCCAGTACTTC.

This clonotype was seen only a few times. The rearrangement links TRBV6-2 or TRBV6-3 to TRBJ1-5; TRBD1 is a possible D gene (5 bases). The V gene's germline CDR1 is MNHEY and CDR2 SVGEGT. Trimming pared 7 bases from V and 4 bases from J, leaving 8 bases between. The CDR3 is 12 amino acids. The CDR3 DNA sequence: TGTGCCAGCACGGGGGGTAATCAGCCCCAGCATTTT. It translates to CASTGGNQPQHF.

DNA of the CDR3: TGTGCCACTTCCGACCCGAGGGGCAAAGAGACCCAGTACTTC. Translated, it gives CATSDPRGKETQYF. This chain uses TRBV24-1 with TRBJ2-5; D may correspond to TRBD1 or TRBD2 (5 bases each). This CDR3 has 14 residues. CDR1 and CDR2 (germline): KGHDR, SFDVKD. The V end lost 10 bases, the J end lost 3 bases, and 17 bases lay between the germline ends.

This clonotype was detected only a few times. The gene calls are TRBV6-2 or TRBV6-3 and TRBJ1-1, with D unclear. CDR3 length: 16 amino acids. Germline lookup yields CDR1 MNHEY and CDR2 SVGEGT. The ends were cut back, 2 bases at V and 0 bases at J, with 13 bases in the middle. CDR3 loop: CASSYDGGRVNTEAFF. The CDR3 bases are TGTGCCAGCAGTTACGATGGCGGACGGGTGAACACTGAAGCTTTCTTT.

This clonotype was counted only a few times. The CDR3 loop is CASNKRGTDTQYF. The CDR3 DNA is TGTGCCAGCAATAAGCGGGGCACAGATACGCAGTATTTT. This chain uses TRBV9 with TRBJ2-3; D may be TRBD2 (6 bases). The CDR3 totals 13 residues. Germline V lookup: CDR1 SGDLS, CDR2 YYNGEE. V lost 6 bases and J 1 base, leaving 9 bases between the germline ends.

This clonotype was detected many times. This rearrangement joins TRBV7-8 to TRBJ1-5, with a tentative D call TRBD1 (6 bases). Per germline, CDR1 SGHVS and CDR2 FQNEAQ. The CDR3 has 16 residues. Trimming left V 7 bases short and J 2 bases short, with 18 bases between. Here the CDR3 reads CASNGGAGSGNQPQHF. DNA of the CDR3: TGTGCCAGCAACGGGGGGGCAGGGAGTGGCAATCAGCCCCAGCATTTT.

This clonotype was seen many times. The genes are TRBV5-1 and TRBJ2-7; 10 bases fit TRBD2. The germline V gene encodes CDR1 SGHRS and CDR2 YFSETQ. The CDR3 is made up of 14 amino acids. Trimming took 4 bases from V and 5 from J; bases not matched to a gene: 6. CDR3 in DNA: TGCGCCAGCAGCATGCTGAGCGGGGGGGACGAGCAGTACGTC. Its protein product is CASSMLSGGDEQYV.

This clonotype has just a few counts. V gene TRBV24-1 combines with J gene TRBJ2-2, with 9 positions matching TRBD2. From germline, CDR1 is KGHDR and CDR2 SFDVKD. CDR3 size: 18 residues. V lost 4 bases, J lost 3 bases, and 11 bases stayed unmatched. The CDR3 DNA is TGTGCCACCAGTGACCCCGCGGGGGGGGCCTTCGACACCGGGGAGCTGTTTTTT. It encodes CATSDPAGGAFDTGELFF.

The genes are TRBV5-1 and TRBJ1-2, with 9 bases that match TRBD1. The CDR3 sequence is 15 residues long. Trimming removed 0 bases from V and 7 bases from J; junction bases left unmatched: 7. Germline CDR1 is SGHRS and CDR2 is YFSETQ. CDR3 amino acids: CASSLGTGADLGYTF. As DNA, the CDR3 is TGCGCCAGCAGCTTGGGGACAGGGGCTGACCTTGGCTACACCTTC.

This clonotype showed up just a few times. J is TRBJ1-1 and V is TRBV2; no reliable D call. CDR3 length: 13 residues. V lost 4 bases and J 5 bases, leaving 11 bases between the germline ends. Germline CDR1 reads SNHLY; CDR2 reads FYNNEI. The CDR3 is CASSAGGGTEAFF. The CDR3 bases are TGTGCCAGCAGTGCCGGAGGAGGAACTGAAGCTTTCTTT. The complete variable domain, with remaining parts taken from reference TRBV2 and TRBJ1-1, reads EPEVTQTPSHQVTQMGQEVILRCVPISNHLYFYWYRQILGQKVEFLVSFYNNEISEKSEIFDDQFSVERPDGSNFTLKIRSTKLEDSAMYFCASSAGGGTEAFFGQGTRLTVV.

This clonotype was seen just once. The chain carries TRBV18 and TRBJ1-2, with D unresolved. There are 14 residues in the CDR3. V gave up 3 bases and J gave up 0 bases, with 8 bases separating them. CDR1 is KGHSH and CDR2 is LQKENI in the germline V gene. As DNA, the CDR3 is TGTGCCAGCTCACCGGACGGGACTAACTATGGCTACACCTTC. Amino acid sequence: CASSPDGTNYGYTF.